The entry below gives a single TCR beta chain sequence along with its context. Antigen unknown. The sample originates from a study of T cells after yellow fever vaccination. General observations from the study: There was a possibility that FACS-sorted repertoires contained abundant clonotypes contaminating from the bulk population. Weaker in magnitude, the secondary response showed a faster peak on day 5 versus 15. Clonotype sharing between CD4 and CD8 compartments was small.

The ends lost 0 bases at V and 5 bases at J; junction bases unmatched: 7. The CDR3 runs 15 residues. Germline CDR1 DFQATT, CDR2 SNEGSKA (reference sequence). The TCR cDNA carried a universal primer site and UMIs from 5'RACE template switching. TCRdb re-called the 5' RACE reads with MiXCR, one entry per CDR3 protein. The profile shows about 130,000 distinct CDR3 sequences, roughly 9% of them singletons. The sequenced sample was CD8+ T cells sorted from PBMCs, obtained on the day of the yellow fever booster vaccination. The chain combines TRBV20-1 with TRBJ2-1, with 7 bases matching TRBD2. This TCR came from a man aged 18 to 35 who received the YFV17D yellow fever vaccine. CDR3 coding DNA: TGCAGTGCTAGAGATTTTAGCGGGTTTGACAATGAGCAGTTCTTC. It translates to CSARDFSGFDNEQFF.